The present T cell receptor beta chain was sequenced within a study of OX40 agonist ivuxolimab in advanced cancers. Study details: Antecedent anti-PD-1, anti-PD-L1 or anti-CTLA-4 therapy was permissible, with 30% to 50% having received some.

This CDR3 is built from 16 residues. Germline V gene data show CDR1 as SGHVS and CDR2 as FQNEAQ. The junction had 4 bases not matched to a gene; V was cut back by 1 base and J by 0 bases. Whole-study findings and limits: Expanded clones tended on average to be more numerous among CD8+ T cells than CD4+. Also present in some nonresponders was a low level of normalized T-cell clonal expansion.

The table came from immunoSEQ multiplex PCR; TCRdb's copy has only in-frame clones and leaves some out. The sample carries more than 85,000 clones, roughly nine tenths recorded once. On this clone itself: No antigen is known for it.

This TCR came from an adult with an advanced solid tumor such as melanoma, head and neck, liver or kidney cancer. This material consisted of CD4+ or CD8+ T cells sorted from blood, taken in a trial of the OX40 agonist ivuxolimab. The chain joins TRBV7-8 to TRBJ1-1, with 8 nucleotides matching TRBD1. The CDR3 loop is CASSLEGTGVNTEAFF. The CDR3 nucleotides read TGTGCCAGCAGCTTAGAGGGGACAGGAGTGAACACTGAAGCTTTCTTT.